A selection of T cell receptor beta chains follows, all from one sample in a study of identical twins. TCRdb processed the 5' RACE reads anew with MiXCR; each CDR3 protein has one entry. Of about 550,000 distinct CDR3 sequences in the sample, 20% to 25% were seen once. The sample also formed part of further work on yellow fever vaccine responses in identical twins.

The specimen sequenced was CD4+ T cells sorted from blood. The receptors stem from a woman between 18 and 29 years old in good health. Each CDR3 is given with its conserved first and last residue. The D gene is left open where the match is weak. Expanded clones are given a class, and other clones once, few, many or no size at all.

d_call j_call v_call clone_size cdr3_nt cdr3_aa
TRBD2 TRBJ2-1 TRBV12-3/TRBV12-4 . TGTGCCAGCAGTTTAGGGTCTAGCGGGAGGACCTACAATGAGCAGTTCTTC CASSLGSSGRTYNEQFF
. TRBJ2-7 TRBV10-3 few TGTGCCAGCGCTGACCTATACGAGCAGTACTTC CASADLYEQYF
. TRBJ1-1 TRBV7-8 . TGTGCCAGCAGCTCAACAGGGTCTGGGCTTGGGGGAGCTTTCTTT CASSSTGSGLGGAFF
. TRBJ2-7 TRBV5-5 few TGTGCCAGCAGCCCAGGGTCTAGCAGGGAGCAGTACTTC CASSPGSSREQYF
TRBD2 TRBJ2-5 TRBV6-2/TRBV6-3 . TGTGCCAGCAGGACTAGCGGGTTAGAGACCCAGTACTTC CASRTSGLETQYF
. TRBJ2-3 TRBV5-5 few TGTGCCAGCAGCACGGACCTCCTGGGCACAGATACGCAGTATTTT CASSTDLLGTDTQYF
. TRBJ1-2 TRBV5-1 . TGCGCCAGCACCCCAGGGCCCGCTAACTATGGCTACACCTTC CASTPGPANYGYTF
. TRBJ1-3 TRBV12-3/TRBV12-4 many TGTGCCAGCAGTAAGGGGACTGGAAACACCATATATTTT CASSKGTGNTIYF
. TRBJ2-2 TRBV2 . TGTGCCAGCAGTGAGTGGCCAAGCACCGGGGAGCTGTTTTTT CASSEWPSTGELFF
TRBD2 TRBJ2-2 TRBV28 . TGTGCCAGCAGTCTTGGCCTAGCGGGACCGAACACCGGGGAGCTGTTTTTT CASSLGLAGPNTGELFF
. TRBJ2-1 TRBV27 . TGTGCCAGCAGCCTAACCTTAATAAGGGATGACAATGAGCAGTTCTTC CASSLTLIRDDNEQFF